The clone carrying this TCR beta chain was found many times. Using RNA transcripts, the TCR beta CDR3 regions were amplified. Scientists carried out first-round RT-PCR using HTBI primers and then a second-round multiplex PCR. Each CDR3 protein gets one entry after TCRdb re-called the multiplex PCR reads with MiXCR. The sample records around 1.1 million distinct CDR3 sequences, less than 45% being singletons. Looked up from germline, CDR1 is DFQATT and CDR2 is SNEGSKA (reference sequence). This CDR3 is 13 amino acids long. J lost 7 bases, V lost 3 bases, and 7 bases had no gene match. The entry originates in a study of Graves' ophthalmopathy and Graves' hyperthyroidism. None of the included patients had other autoimmune diseases, uncontrolled infections, pregnancy or lactation, as these led to exclusion. It was on clinical symptoms, serum thyroxine, TRAb, thyroid ultrasound and orbital computed tomography that diagnosis relied.

The sequence came from an adult man with Graves' hyperthyroidism. The chain combines TRBV20-1 with TRBJ2-7; 9 positions agree with TRBD1. The sequenced material came from peripheral blood or thyroid tissue (not recorded which). CDR3 bases: TGCAGTGCTAGCCCCGGGACAGGGAGGGAGCAGTACTTC. Translating gives CSASPGTGREQYF.